A selection of T cell receptor beta chains follows, all from one sample in a study of blood T cell repertoires in COVID-19. Repertoires were generated with immunoSEQ multiplex PCR, while TCRdb's copy carries only in-frame clones and drops some. The table shows about 190,000 clones, with around 80% occurring only once. Sequenced input: peripheral blood. These receptors came from a man between 25 and 39 years old with active or convalescent COVID-19. Each CDR3 is given with its conserved first and last residue. A D gene is named only where the DNA matches it firmly. Not every row has a clone size; where given, it reads once, few, many or a size class.

cdr3_nt | cdr3_aa | d_call | clone_size | j_call | v_call
TGTGCTAGCAGCCTTACCGGGAAGGGCGACAACTATGGCTACACCTTC | CASSLTGKGDNYGYTF | - | - | TRBJ1-2 | TRBV7-7
TGCGCCAGCAGTGATCTGGCCGGGAACTACGAGCAGTACTTC | CASSDLAGNYEQYF | - | - | TRBJ2-7 | TRBV10-1
TGTGCCAGCAGCTTAGGTTCACTACTAGCGGGATTTGAGACCCAGTACTTC | CASSLGSLLAGFETQYF | TRBD2 | - | TRBJ2-5 | TRBV11-3
TGTGCCAGCAGCTCCGGGAGGGTAGGGAATAATTCACCCCTCCACTTT | CASSSGRVGNNSPLHF | - | few | TRBJ1-6 | TRBV11-2
TGTGCCAGCAGCTTCAGACAGGGGGGACCCTACAATGAGCAGTTCTTC | CASSFRQGGPYNEQFF | TRBD1 | - | TRBJ2-1 | TRBV14
TGTGCCAGCAGCGCCTCACAGGGTATGAACACTGAAGCTTTCTTT | CASSASQGMNTEAFF | - | - | TRBJ1-1 | TRBV9
TGTGCCAGCAGTGAAGGGCTAGCGGGGGGCTCCTACAATGAGCAGTTCTTC | CASSEGLAGGSYNEQFF | TRBD2 | - | TRBJ2-1 | TRBV6-1
TGTGCCTGGAACCTAGCGGGGGATTACACCGGGGAGCTGTTTTTT | CAWNLAGDYTGELFF | TRBD2 | - | TRBJ2-2 | TRBV30
TGTGCCAGCAGTTACTCGTTCGGGACCTACGAGCAGTACTTC | CASSYSFGTYEQYF | - | - | TRBJ2-7 | TRBV6-2/TRBV6-3
TGTGCCAGCAGCTTGCCCGGGGGGGACAATGAGCAGTTCTTC | CASSLPGGDNEQFF | TRBD2 | - | TRBJ2-1 | TRBV5-4